The clone carrying this T cell receptor (beta chain) has at least ten counts. This sample was taken from a study of patients and donors after allogeneic stem cell transplantation. Each CDR3 protein gets one entry after TCRdb re-called the RT-PCR reads with MiXCR. The data show around 82,000 distinct CDR3 sequences, around 5% seen once. The clonotype was recovered from a human donor who was either an allogeneic HSCT recipient or a stem cell or donor lymphocyte infusion donor (not recorded which). It is not recorded whose cells these are; they may come from a transplant donor. Material for sequencing was blood, either unsorted or a sorted T cell fraction (not recorded which).

As DNA, the CDR3 is TGCAGCCTTTGGCGGGGGCCTTACAATGAGCAGTTCTTC. Its translation is CSLWRGPYNEQFF. V and J are TRBV29-1 and TRBJ2-1, with D maybe TRBD2 (7 bases). The V end lost 8 bases, the J end lost 4 bases, and 15 bases lay between the germline ends. CDR1 and CDR2 from the germline V gene are SQVTM and ANQGSEA. The CDR3 runs to 13 residues.